Reported below is one TCR beta chain. This clone came up a few times. Its antigen is not yet known. Base qualities are not recorded, but no much larger clone differs from it by a single base. This specimen belongs to a study of CD8+ T cells in alopecia areata (dated 2018 in TCRdb). Study-level background: Treated patients were enrolled in an open-label pilot trial of oral tofacitinib at 5 to 10 mg twice daily for moderate-to-severe alopecia areata. Tofacitinib was administered for 6 to 18 months, and 6 months of follow-up off drug were then conducted to assess delayed response and recurrence. The SALT score, which quantifies the percentage of affected scalp surface area, was used to measure disease severity in treated patients. To study T cell clonal expansion in alopecia areata, the researchers applied high-throughput TCRbeta sequencing to both the C3H/HeJ mouse model and human patients. Human TCRbeta sequencing covered scalp tissue and sorted CD4+ and CD8+ peripheral blood T cells from patchy and totalis/universalis alopecia areata patients and healthy controls. Biopsies were taken from tofacitinib-treated patients at baseline and again at 4 and 24 weeks into treatment, and several of those patients also had a later scalp biopsy. Scalp clonality was compared across normal scalp (n=4), patchy alopecia areata scalp (n=8), and alopecia totalis/universalis scalp (n=8). RNA was extracted with the PAXgene miRNA kit for fixed scalp, the miRNeasy kit for PBMCs, and the RNeasy kit for mouse skin. TCRbeta CDR3 regions were amplified by immunoSEQ multiplex PCR using 35 Vbeta forward and 13 Jbeta reverse primers. The study at large found these results: Tofacitinib significantly decreased scalp clonality and the number of expanded CD8+ clones among the top 100 scalp clones. During tofacitinib treatment, many expanded lesional clones stuck around in both scalp and blood, and this persistence may partly explain why relapse happens after treatment is stopped. Scalp TCR repertoire analysis is complicated because resident alphabeta T cells in normal human skin are also sequenced, whereas mouse skin is dominated by gammadelta T cells. Compared with normal scalp, lesional scalp, particularly in alopecia totalis/universalis, had higher clonality and more expanded CD8+ clones, which suggests antigenic drive. Shared TCR sequences between patients were less evident than in mice, which may be partly attributable to HLA diversity in the patient population. Because the treated cohort was small and included a single nonresponder, larger studies are needed to assess links between baseline CD8+ expansion and response.

From its cysteine to its phenylalanine, the CDR3 spans 13 amino acids. Solely the CDR3 DNA is kept, with 39 bases framed from the first base. The V end loses 8 bases and the J end loses 4 bases, and a stretch of 12 bases separates them. CDR1 is given as SNHLY and CDR2 as FYNNEI, both from the germline V gene. Library creation used the immunoSEQ multiplex PCR assay. To provide template for TCR sequencing, every sample had RNA extracted and reverse transcribed into cDNA. First-strand cDNA was synthesized using SuperScript III with a 2:1 mix of oligo-dT and random hexamers. A synthetic immune receptor repertoire was used to assess amplification bias, and residual bias was removed computationally. The paper's data handling went like this. After raw reads were preprocessed to remove errors, the CDR3 was defined following IMGT conventions as running from the conserved cysteine to phenylalanine. Clonality was computed by normalizing Shannon entropy by log2 of the number of productive unique TCRs and subtracting the result from 1. Scalp TCRbeta sequences were cross-referenced with sorted blood CD4 and CD8 repertoires so that the CD4 or CD8 identity of scalp clones could be inferred. TCRdb re-hosts the immuneACCESS table, in-frame sequences only. Its copies lack some clones; in the studies checked, an unresolved V gene accounts for under half of them, and the cause for the rest is not known. The D gene and trimming were derived from the DNA, and the V and J assignments and clone size from that table. The sample records under 150,000 clones, around three fifths of which are singletons. The ten largest clones add up to about 3.4% of the sample.

The meaning of the sample's time point label: less than 30 weeks on oral tofacitinib. In the paper's terms, the treatment or condition label means: oral pan-JAK inhibitor, 5-10 mg twice daily. Lesional scalp punch biopsies and peripheral blood were collected from alopecia areata patients. After PBMCs were isolated by density centrifugation and stained for CD3, CD4 and CD8, a FACSAria was used to sort CD4+ and CD8+ T cells. This receptor chain uses TRBV2 and TRBJ1-3; the D gene identity is not certain. The sample in question was CD4+ T cells sorted from blood, obtained at week 24, from a patient treated with tofacitinib. This clonotype originated in a human donor with alopecia areata. The CDR3 is CASGVAAGNTIYF. The DNA is TGTGCCAGCGGCGTTGCAGCCGGAAACACCATATATTTT.